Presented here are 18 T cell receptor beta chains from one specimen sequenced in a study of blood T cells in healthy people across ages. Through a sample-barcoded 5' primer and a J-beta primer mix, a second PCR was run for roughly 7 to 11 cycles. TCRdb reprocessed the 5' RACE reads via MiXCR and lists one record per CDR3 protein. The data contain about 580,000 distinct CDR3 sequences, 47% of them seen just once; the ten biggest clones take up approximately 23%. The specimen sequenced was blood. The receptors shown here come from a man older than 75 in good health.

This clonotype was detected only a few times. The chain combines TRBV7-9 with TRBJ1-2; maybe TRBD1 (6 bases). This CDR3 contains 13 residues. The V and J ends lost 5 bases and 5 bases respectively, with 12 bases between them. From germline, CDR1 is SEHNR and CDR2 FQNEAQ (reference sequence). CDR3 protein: CASSPEGGYGYTF. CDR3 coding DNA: TGTGCCAGCAGCCCCGAAGGGGGGTATGGCTACACCTTC.

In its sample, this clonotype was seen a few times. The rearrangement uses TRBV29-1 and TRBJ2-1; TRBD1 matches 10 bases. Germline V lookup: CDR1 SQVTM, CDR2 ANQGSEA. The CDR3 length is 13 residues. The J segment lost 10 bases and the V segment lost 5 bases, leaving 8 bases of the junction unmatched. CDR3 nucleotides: TGCAGCGTTTCCGGGACAGGGGCCCAGGAGCAGTTCTTC. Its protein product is CSVSGTGAQEQFF.

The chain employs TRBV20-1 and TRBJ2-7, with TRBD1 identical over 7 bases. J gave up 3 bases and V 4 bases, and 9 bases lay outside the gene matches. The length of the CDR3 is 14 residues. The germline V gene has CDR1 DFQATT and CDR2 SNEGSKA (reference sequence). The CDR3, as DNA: TGCAGTGCTACATCGGGGACAGCCTACTACGAGCAGTACTTC. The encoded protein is CSATSGTAYYEQYF.

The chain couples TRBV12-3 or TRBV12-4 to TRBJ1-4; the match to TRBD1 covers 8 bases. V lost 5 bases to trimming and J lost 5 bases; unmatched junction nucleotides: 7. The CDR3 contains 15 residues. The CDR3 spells CASSSRGTGNEKLFF. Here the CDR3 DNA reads TGTGCCAGCAGTAGCCGTGGGACAGGAAATGAAAAACTGTTTTTT.

The CDR3 reads CASSLFTEAFF. In DNA form, the CDR3 reads TGTGCCAGCAGCTTATTCACTGAAGCTTTCTTT. V and J are TRBV7-2 and TRBJ1-1, with unresolved D. The CDR3 is 11 residues long. The germline gives CDR1 SGHTA, CDR2 FQGNSA. The V end was cut by 2 bases, the J end by 4 bases, with 2 bases between.

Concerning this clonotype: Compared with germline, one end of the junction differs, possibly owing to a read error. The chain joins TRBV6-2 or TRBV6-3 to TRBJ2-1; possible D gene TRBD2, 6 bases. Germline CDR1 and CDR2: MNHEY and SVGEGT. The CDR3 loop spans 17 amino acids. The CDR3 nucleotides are TGCGCCAGCAGTTACTCCCTCAGGAGGGCCTCCTACAATGAGCAGTTCTTC. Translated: CASSYSLRRASYNEQFF.

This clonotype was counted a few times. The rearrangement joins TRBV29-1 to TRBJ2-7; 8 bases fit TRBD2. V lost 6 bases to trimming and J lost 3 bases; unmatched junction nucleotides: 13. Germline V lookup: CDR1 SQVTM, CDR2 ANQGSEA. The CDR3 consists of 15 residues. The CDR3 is CSVRRGPGTSYEQYF. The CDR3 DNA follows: TGCAGCGTGAGGCGGGGCCCCGGGACTAGCTACGAGCAGTACTTC.

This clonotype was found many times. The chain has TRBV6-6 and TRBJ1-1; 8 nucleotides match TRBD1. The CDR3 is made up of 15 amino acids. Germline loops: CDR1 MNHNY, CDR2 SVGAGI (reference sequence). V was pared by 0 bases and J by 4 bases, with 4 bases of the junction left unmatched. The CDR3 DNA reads TGTGCCAGCAGTTACTCTCAGGGGGCTGTCACTGAAGCTTTCTTT. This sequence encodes CASSYSQGAVTEAFF.

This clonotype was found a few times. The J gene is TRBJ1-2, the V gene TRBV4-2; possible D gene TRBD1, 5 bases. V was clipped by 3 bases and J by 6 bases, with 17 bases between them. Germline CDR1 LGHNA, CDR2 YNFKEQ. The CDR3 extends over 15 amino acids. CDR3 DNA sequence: TGTGCCAGCAGCCAGGACCGGGACGGTCCCAATGGCTACACCTTC. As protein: CASSQDRDGPNGYTF.

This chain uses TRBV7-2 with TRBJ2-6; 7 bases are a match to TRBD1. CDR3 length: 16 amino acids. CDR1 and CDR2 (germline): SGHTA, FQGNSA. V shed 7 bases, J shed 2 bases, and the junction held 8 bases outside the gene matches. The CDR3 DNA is TGTGCCAGCAAGCAGAACCAGGGGGCTGGGGCCAACGTCCTGACTTTC. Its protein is CASKQNQGAGANVLTF.

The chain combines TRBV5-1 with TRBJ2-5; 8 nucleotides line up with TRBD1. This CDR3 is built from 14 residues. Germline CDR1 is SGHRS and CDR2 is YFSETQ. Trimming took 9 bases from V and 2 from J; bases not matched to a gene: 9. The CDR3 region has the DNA TGCGCCACCCGACAGGGGTTCGGACAAGAGACCCAGTACTTC. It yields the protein CATRQGFGQETQYF.

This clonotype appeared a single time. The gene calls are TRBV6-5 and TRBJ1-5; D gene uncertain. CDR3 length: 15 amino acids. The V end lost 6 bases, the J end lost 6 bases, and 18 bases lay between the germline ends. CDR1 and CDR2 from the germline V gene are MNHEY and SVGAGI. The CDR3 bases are TGTGCCAGCAGCCCAGCCGGGTTAAAAAGTCAGCCCCAGCATTTT. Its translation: CASSPAGLKSQPQHF.

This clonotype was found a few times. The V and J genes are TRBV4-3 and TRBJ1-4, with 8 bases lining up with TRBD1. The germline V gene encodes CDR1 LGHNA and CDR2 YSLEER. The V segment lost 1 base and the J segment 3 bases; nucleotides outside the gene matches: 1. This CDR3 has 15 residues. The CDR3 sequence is CASSQGQGPNEKLFF. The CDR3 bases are TGCGCCAGCAGCCAAGGACAGGGGCCTAATGAAAAACTGTTTTTT.

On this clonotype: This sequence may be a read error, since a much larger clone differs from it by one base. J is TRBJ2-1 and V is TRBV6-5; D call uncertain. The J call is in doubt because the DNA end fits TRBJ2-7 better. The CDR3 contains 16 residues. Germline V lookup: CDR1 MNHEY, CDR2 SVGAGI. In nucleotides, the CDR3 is TGTGCCAGCAGTTACCCCTACGGTAGCTCCTACAATGAGCAGTACTTC. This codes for CASSYPYGSSYNEQYF.

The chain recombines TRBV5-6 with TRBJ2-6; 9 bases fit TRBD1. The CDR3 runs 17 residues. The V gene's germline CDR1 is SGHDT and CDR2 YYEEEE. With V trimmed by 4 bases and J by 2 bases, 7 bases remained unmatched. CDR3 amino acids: CASSPNRDRAGANVLTF. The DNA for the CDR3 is TGTGCCAGCAGCCCAAACCGGGACAGGGCTGGGGCCAACGTCCTGACTTTC.

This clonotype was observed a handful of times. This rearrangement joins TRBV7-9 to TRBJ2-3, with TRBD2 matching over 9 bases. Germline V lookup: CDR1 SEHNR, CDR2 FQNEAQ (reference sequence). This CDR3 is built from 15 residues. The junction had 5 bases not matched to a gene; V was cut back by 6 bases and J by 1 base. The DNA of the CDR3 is TGTGCCAGCAGAGTACTAGCGGGTGGCACAGATACGCAGTATTTT. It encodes CASRVLAGGTDTQYF.

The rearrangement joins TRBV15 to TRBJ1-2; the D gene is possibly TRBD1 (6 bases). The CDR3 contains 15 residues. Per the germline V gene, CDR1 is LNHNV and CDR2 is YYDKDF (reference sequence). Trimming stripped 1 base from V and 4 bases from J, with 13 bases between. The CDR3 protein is CATSRVVQGSYGYTF. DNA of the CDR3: TGTGCCACCAGCAGAGTCGTGCAGGGGAGCTATGGCTACACCTTC. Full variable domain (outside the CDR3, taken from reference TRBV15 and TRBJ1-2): DAMVIQNPRYQVTQFGKPVTLSCSQTLNHNVMYWYQQKSSQAPKLLFHYYDKDFNNEADTPDNFQSRRPNTSFCFLDIRSPGLGDTAMYLCATSRVVQGSYGYTFGSGTRLTVV.

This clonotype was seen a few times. CDR3 protein: CASSVGGGGGSYGYTF. The CDR3 DNA sequence: TGTGCCAGCAGCGTAGGAGGTGGTGGAGGTAGCTATGGCTACACCTTC. The V gene is TRBV9, the J gene TRBJ1-2, with unresolved D. Germline CDR1 SGDLS, CDR2 YYNGEE. CDR3 length: 16 residues. Trimming shortened V by 0 bases and J by 4 bases, and 16 bases separated the two germline ends.